The 23 T cell receptor beta chains listed next were all sequenced from one sample in a study of blood T cell repertoires in COVID-19. The assay was immunoSEQ multiplex PCR, and TCRdb's table has in-frame clones only and misses some. The sample comprises fewer than 200,000 clones, around four fifths of which are singletons, and approximately 8% rests with the top ten. The material sequenced was peripheral blood. The receptors come from a woman aged 70-85 years with COVID-19, enrolled during active disease.

The chain carries TRBV29-1 and TRBJ2-1, with a possible D match to TRBD1 (6 bases). The CDR3 sequence is 15 residues long. Trimming stripped 6 bases from V and 4 bases from J, with 19 bases between. CDR1 SQVTM and CDR2 ANQGSEA come from the germline V gene. The CDR3 nucleotides are TGCAGCGTCCCTACCAGGGGTAACTTATACAATGAGCAGTTCTTC. It translates to CSVPTRGNLYNEQFF.

The chain recombines TRBV6-6 with TRBJ2-3; 15 bases fit TRBD2. Losses at the gene ends were 2 bases for V and 6 bases for J; bases not matched to a gene: 3. The germline gives CDR1 MNHNY, CDR2 SVGAGI (reference sequence). The length of the CDR3 is 16 residues. As DNA, the CDR3 is TGTGCCAGCAGTTACGGACTAGCGGGAGGGCCTGATACGCAGTATTTT. Its translation is CASSYGLAGGPDTQYF.

The chain is built from TRBV7-2 and TRBJ1-2, with a tentative D call TRBD1 (6 bases). The CDR3 is 16 residues long. Trimming took 1 base from V and 8 from J, leaving 20 bases between them. Germline loops: CDR1 SGHTA, CDR2 FQGNSA. Here the CDR3 reads CASSLESQQGLGGYTF. In DNA, the CDR3 is TGTGCCAGCAGCTTAGAATCTCAACAGGGCCTAGGAGGCTACACCTTC.

This clone was seen once. The same CDR3 also results from other DNA sequences found in this sample. V usage is TRBV7-2 and J usage is TRBJ2-7, with 7 nucleotides matching TRBD2. The CDR3 extends over 15 amino acids. The germline V gene has CDR1 SGHTA and CDR2 FQGNSA. V shed 0 bases, J shed 0 bases, and the junction held 2 bases outside the gene matches. The CDR3: CASSLARESSYEQYF. The CDR3 nucleotides are TGTGCCAGCAGCTTAGCGCGGGAGAGCTCCTACGAGCAGTACTTC.

The J gene is TRBJ1-1, the V gene TRBV28; D is perhaps TRBD1 (5 bases). Germline V gene data show CDR1 as MDHEN and CDR2 as SYDVKM. Trimming removed 5 bases at V and 5 bases at J, with 21 bases between. This CDR3 has 16 amino acids. DNA of the CDR3: TGTGCCAGCAGTACCCGGCAGGGAACACGGGGGACTGAAGCTTTCTTT. It encodes CASSTRQGTRGTEAFF.

The chain's CDR3 is CASSDRVGGANVLTF. The CDR3 DNA reads TGTGCCAGCAGCGACAGGGTGGGTGGGGCCAACGTCCTGACTTTC. J is TRBJ2-6 and V is TRBV5-4; 7 bases match TRBD1. CDR1 and CDR2 from the germline V gene are SGHNT and YYREEE (reference sequence). This CDR3 is built from 15 residues. The ends lost 4 bases at V and 3 bases at J; junction bases unmatched: 4.

V and J are TRBV6-5 and TRBJ1-2; D might be TRBD1 (5 bases). V shed 6 bases and J shed 5 bases, with 16 bases lying between them. The CDR3 contains 14 residues. Germline V lookup: CDR1 MNHEY, CDR2 SVGAGI. CDR3 sequence reads: CASSPGGGGYGYTF. The DNA of the CDR3 is TGTGCCAGCAGCCCAGGTGGCGGGGGATATGGCTACACCTTC.

This clone came up a few times. The chain couples TRBV5-1 to TRBJ1-6; D might be TRBD1 (6 bases). V was cut by 0 bases and J by 7 bases, with 14 bases left in between. CDR3 length: 16 amino acids. Germline CDR1 reads SGHRS; CDR2 reads YFSETQ. The CDR3 bases are TGCGCCAGCAGCTTGGAGTCAGGGGTCAGGAATTCACCCCTCCACTTT. Protein sequence: CASSLESGVRNSPLHF.

This chain joins TRBV5-5 and TRBJ2-7; 9 nucleotides align to TRBD1. The CDR3 length is 14 residues. With 4 bases clipped from V and 3 bases from J, the junction kept 5 bases outside the gene matches. CDR1 and CDR2 (germline): SGHKS, YYEKEE (reference sequence). The CDR3 region is CASSQPGQGYEQYF. CDR3 coding DNA: TGTGCCAGCAGCCAACCGGGACAGGGCTACGAGCAGTACTTC.

This rearrangement joins TRBV5-4 to TRBJ2-1, with D possibly being TRBD1 (6 bases). V shed 2 bases and J shed 0 bases, with 9 bases lying between them. The CDR3 spans 15 residues. The germline CDR1 and CDR2 sequences are SGHNT and YYREEE (reference sequence). CDR3 in amino acids: CASSLSQGSYNEQFF. CDR3 sequence (DNA): TGTGCCAGCAGCTTATCACAGGGCTCCTACAATGAGCAGTTCTTC.

The J gene is TRBJ1-1, the V gene TRBV7-9; D is uncertain. V was shortened by 3 bases and J by 1 base, with 6 bases between the two germline ends. This CDR3 comprises 13 residues. Per germline, CDR1 SEHNR and CDR2 FQNEAQ (reference sequence). CDR3 protein: CASSFQENTEAFF. Here the CDR3 DNA reads TGTGCCAGCAGCTTTCAGGAGAACACTGAAGCTTTCTTT.

This chain joins TRBV19 and TRBJ1-5; 7 bases map to TRBD1. The CDR3 covers 15 residues. Germline V gene sequence: CDR1 LNHDA, CDR2 SQIVND (reference sequence). After removal of 5 bases from V and 5 bases from J, the junction contained 9 bases not matched to a gene. The CDR3 nucleotides are TGTGCCAGTAGTCCAACAGGGGCTTTGGATCAGCCCCAGCATTTT. Encoded protein: CASSPTGALDQPQHF.

The chain has TRBV3-1 (or the pseudogene TRBV3-2) and TRBJ2-1, with 12 bases aligning to TRBD2. This CDR3 has 15 amino acids. Germline trimming cut 4 bases from V and 7 bases from J; bases unmatched to any gene: 5. Per germline, CDR1 LGHDT and CDR2 YNNKEL (reference sequence). The CDR3 DNA reads TGTGCCAGCAGCCTACTAGCGGGAGGAGAAAATGAGCAGTTCTTC. It yields the protein CASSLLAGGENEQFF.

This chain links TRBV15 with TRBJ1-3; 10 bases are shared with TRBD1. V shed 3 bases, J shed 1 base, and the junction held 3 bases outside the gene matches. The CDR3 runs to 16 residues. Germline lookup yields CDR1 LNHNV and CDR2 YYDKDF (reference sequence). The CDR3 sequence is CATSRDRGTSGNTIYF. In nucleotides, the CDR3 is TGTGCCACCAGCAGGGACAGGGGGACTTCTGGAAACACCATATATTTT.

V gene TRBV27 combines with J gene TRBJ2-2; TRBD2 agrees at 7 bases. CDR1 is MNHEY, CDR2 SMNVEV, per germline (reference sequence). This CDR3 spans 14 amino acids. V shed 6 bases and J 6 bases; nucleotides not matched to a gene: 7. CDR3 region: CASSRTRIAGELFF. DNA of the CDR3: TGTGCCAGCAGCAGGACTAGAATAGCCGGGGAGCTGTTTTTT.

The gene calls are TRBV11-1 and TRBJ2-7, with 7 bases that match TRBD1. CDR1 and CDR2 from the germline V gene are SGHAT and FQDESV (reference sequence). J was trimmed by 5 bases and V by 3 bases; bases with no gene match: 1. The CDR3 is 12 residues long. The CDR3 DNA reads as TGTGCCAGCAGCTTGACAGGGCACGAGCAGTACTTC. As protein: CASSLTGHEQYF.

The chain uses TRBV19 and TRBJ1-5; D might be TRBD1 (6 bases). This CDR3 has 18 residues. Per the germline V gene, CDR1 is LNHDA and CDR2 is SQIVND (reference sequence). Trimming shortened V by 0 bases and J by 0 bases, and 15 bases separated the two germline ends. The CDR3 protein is CASSIDRGRGYSNQPQHF. The CDR3 region has the DNA TGTGCCAGTAGTATAGACAGGGGAAGGGGGTATAGCAATCAGCCCCAGCATTTT.

V usage is TRBV10-3 and J usage is TRBJ2-1; 9 nucleotides match TRBD1. Trimming cost V 3 bases and J 8 bases; bases outside gene matches: 8. The CDR3 runs to 15 residues. Germline CDR1 is ENHRY and CDR2 is SYGVKD. CDR3 amino acids: CAISEPGQGFHEQFF. CDR3 nucleotides: TGTGCCATCAGTGAACCGGGACAGGGCTTCCATGAGCAGTTCTTC.

The V call is TRBV28, the J call TRBJ2-3, with TRBD2 matching over 7 bases. V gave up 4 bases and J gave up 5 bases; unmatched junction bases: 15. The germline gives CDR1 MDHEN, CDR2 SYDVKM. The CDR3 extends over 17 amino acids. CDR3 nucleotide sequence: TGTGCCAGCAGTTCGACGGGGTGGGAGGGCCATAGAGATACGCAGTATTTT. Translation gives CASSSTGWEGHRDTQYF.

The chain couples TRBV5-1 to TRBJ2-7; TRBD2 aligns across 9 bases. The CDR3 is made up of 17 amino acids. Germline-derived CDR1 and CDR2 are SGHRS and YFSETQ. The V segment lost 0 bases and the J segment 2 bases; nucleotides outside the gene matches: 9. CDR3 amino acids: CASSLGRELAGTYEQYF. CDR3 coding DNA: TGCGCCAGCAGCTTGGGGCGGGAACTAGCGGGCACCTACGAGCAGTACTTC. Full variable domain (missing parts from reference TRBV5-1 and TRBJ2-7): KAGVTQTPRYLIKTRGQQVTLSCSPISGHRSVSWYQQTPGQGLQFLFEYFSETQRNKGNFPGRFSGRQFSNSRSEMNVSTLELGDSALYLCASSLGRELAGTYEQYFGPGTRLTVT.

This clone showed up just a few times. The V gene is TRBV5-1, the J gene TRBJ1-2, with 10 bases lining up with TRBD1. The CDR3 spans 18 residues. V was pared by 1 base and J by 1 base, with 10 bases of the junction left unmatched. Germline values: CDR1 SGHRS, CDR2 YFSETQ. CDR3 bases: TGCGCCAGCAGCTTGATAGGCCCGGGACAGGGGATTAACTATGGCTACACCTTC. It translates to CASSLIGPGQGINYGYTF.

V usage is TRBV18 and J usage is TRBJ2-3; 8 bases map to TRBD2. CDR3 length: 17 residues. Trimming cost V 3 bases and J 4 bases; bases outside gene matches: 12. The germline CDR1 and CDR2 sequences are KGHSH and LQKENI. The CDR3 DNA reads TGTGCCAGCTCACCCCTCACAAAGCGGGAGAGGGCAGATACGCAGTATTTT. Amino acids: CASSPLTKRERADTQYF.

The chain uses TRBV19 and TRBJ2-6, with D possibly TRBD2 on 5 matching bases. The V end was cut by 3 bases, the J end by 2 bases, with 14 bases between. This CDR3 spans 17 amino acids. CDR1 and CDR2 (germline): LNHDA, SQIVND (reference sequence). The CDR3 is CASSMTKSGTGANVLTF. The CDR3 nucleotides are TGTGCCAGTAGTATGACGAAGTCGGGGACTGGGGCCAACGTCCTGACTTTC.